The rows below give T cell receptor beta chains drawn from one sample of a study of CD8+CD57+ T cells in acquired aplastic anemia. TCRdb re-derived calls from the reads in MiXCR, one entry per CDR3 protein. The sample has some 170,000 distinct CDR3 sequences; about two thirds are singletons. The sequencing sample was made of sorted CD4+, CD8+, or CD8+CD57+ T cells (not recorded which) from PBMCs. Receptors originate from a human donor with aplastic anemia. CDR3s leave out the opening cysteine and the closing phenylalanine or tryptophan. D genes are given only for firm matches. For some rows the clone size is stated as once, few or many, or as a class when expanded; others skip it.

d_call | clone_size | v_call | cdr3_aa
. | . | TRBV20-1 | SARDLTGLEDTQY
TRBD2 | . | TRBV19 | ASSIEGGRVQETQY
. | . | TRBV6-4 | ASSDSSTDMQY
TRBD1 | . | TRBV6-4 | ASSGAGGNEQY
. | . | TRBV2 | ASFSFSGANVLT
TRBD1 | . | TRBV9 | ASSVAGGDNSPLH
. | . | TRBV2 | ASSDRAARPDTQY
TRBD1 | . | TRBV19 | ASSIGTGRNSPLH
. | few | TRBV7-2 | ASSLMGLAGTDTQY
. | . | TRBV5-1 | ASSPDVPGTAEQY
. | few | TRBV5-6 | ASSLPGVNYGYT
. | . | TRBV2 | ASRTDWNTEAF
TRBD1 | . | TRBV2 | ASSGFGTGNYEQY
TRBD2 | many | TRBV5-1 | ASSFLAGVDTGELF
. | . | TRBV7-2 | ASSRRNLNTEAF
. | once | TRBV7-9 | ASSSNAAYEQY
. | medium-sized | TRBV19 | ASSILGRDTGELF
TRBD1 | . | TRBV29-1 | SVGAGTGDYGYT
TRBD2 | . | TRBV20-1 | SASVSGRTHNEQF
. | . | TRBV2 | ASSETAGYYNEQF
. | once | TRBV19 | ASSPRQGRHSNYGYT
. | . | TRBV29-1 | SVLGTGQAEQY
. | . | TRBV20-1 | SARARDRTDTQY
. | . | TRBV20-1 | SAFGTHADTQY
. | . | TRBV16 | ASSLMTGPQPQH
TRBD2 | . | TRBV20-1 | SASSDSSGGQETQY
. | . | TRBV9 | ASSVATIAQETQY
TRBD1 | . | TRBV29-1 | SVEEADRGMAEAF
TRBD2 | . | TRBV20-1 | SAGTSGMETQY
. | . | TRBV24-1 | ATNSGAGELF
. | . | TRBV6-4 | AISGATDTQY
. | . | TRBV24-1 | ATSDLPGASPNYGYT
. | few | TRBV10-1 | ASSEGSSAVGDTEAF